Shown below are 17 T cell receptor beta chains from a single sample sequenced in a study of cytomegalovirus exposure and HLA in healthy donors. The PCR was carried out with 60 Vbeta primers and 13 Jbeta primers. Assay used: immunoSEQ multiplex PCR; TCRdb lists only in-frame clones, some missing. This table holds around 130,000 clones, roughly 80% found once. Material for sequencing was PBMCs. These receptors all come from a middle-aged woman in good health and CMV-seronegative.

This clone has just a few counts. The chain employs TRBV6-5 and TRBJ1-1; 8 positions agree with TRBD1. V dropped 5 bases and J dropped 10; count of bases not matched to a gene: 12. Germline CDR1 reads MNHEY; CDR2 reads SVGAGI. The CDR3 is 14 amino acids. Here the CDR3 DNA reads TGTGCCAGCAGTCCTCCCCAGGGGGCTGGACGAGCTTTCTTT. Translated, it gives CASSPPQGAGRAFF.

The chain employs TRBV29-1 and TRBJ1-1, with TRBD1 identical over 7 bases. J lost 3 bases, V lost 5 bases, and 0 bases had no gene match. Looked up from germline, CDR1 is SQVTM and CDR2 is ANQGSEA. This CDR3 region has 11 residues. The CDR3 DNA follows: TGCAGCGTTACAGGGGACACTGAAGCTTTCTTT. This sequence encodes CSVTGDTEAFF.

V is TRBV5-1 and J is TRBJ1-6, with D perhaps TRBD1 (6 bases). Trimming took off 3 bases at V and 9 bases at J, with 19 bases between the two ends. This CDR3 comprises 16 residues. The V gene's germline CDR1 is SGHRS and CDR2 YFSETQ. The CDR3 sequence: CASSYTGSDLGSPLHF. For the CDR3, the DNA is TGCGCCAGCAGCTATACAGGGAGTGACCTAGGTTCACCCCTCCACTTT.

The V call is TRBV11-3, the J call TRBJ2-7; tentative D call: TRBD2 (5 bases). The ends were cut back, 2 bases at V and 5 bases at J, with 13 bases in the middle. The CDR3 contains 14 residues. Germline V CDR1 and CDR2: SGHNT, YENEEA. CDR3 nucleotides: TGTGCCAGCAGCTTATCCGGTGTGCGGGACGAGCAGTACTTC. It is translated as CASSLSGVRDEQYF.

This clone was observed a single time. The junction differs from germline at one of its ends, possibly a read error. The genes are TRBV7-6 and TRBJ2-7; D unclear. Germline V lookup: CDR1 SGHVS, CDR2 FNYEAQ. CDR3 length equals 12 residues. The CDR3 nucleotides are TGTGCCAGCAGCTTTGACTCCCACGAGCAGTACTTC. As protein: CASSFDSHEQYF.

This clone was picked up a small number of times. The chain employs TRBV19 and TRBJ2-1; D is possibly TRBD1 (5 bases). The CDR3 is made up of 12 amino acids. Germline values: CDR1 LNHDA, CDR2 SQIVND (reference sequence). V lost 4 bases to trimming and J lost 12 bases, with 13 bases between them. The CDR3 DNA reads as TGTGCCAGTAGTACGTGGTCCACAGGGCAGTTCTTC. Protein sequence: CASSTWSTGQFF.

This chain uses TRBV6-5 with TRBJ1-1, with 8 nucleotides matching TRBD1. Germline V gene sequence: CDR1 MNHEY, CDR2 SVGAGI. The CDR3 runs to 13 residues. With V trimmed by 6 bases and J by 5 bases, 5 bases remained unmatched. The CDR3 nucleotides read TGTGCCAGCAGCAACGACAGGGGAACTGAAGCTTTCTTT. Protein: CASSNDRGTEAFF.

The chain carries TRBV12-5 and TRBJ1-2; possibly TRBD1 for D (6 bases). Trimming shortened V by 1 base and J by 3 bases, and 9 bases separated the two germline ends. The germline V gene has CDR1 LGHNT and CDR2 FRNRAP. CDR3 length equals 14 residues. CDR3 loop: CASGLERQDYGYTF. The CDR3 DNA reads as TGTGCTAGTGGTTTGGAGCGACAGGACTATGGCTACACCTTC.

The rearrangement uses TRBV2 and TRBJ1-2; 9 nucleotides line up with TRBD1. CDR3 length equals 15 residues. Per the germline V gene, CDR1 is SNHLY and CDR2 is FYNNEI. The ends lost 2 bases at V and 6 bases at J; junction bases unmatched: 7. CDR3 protein: CASSETRTGVHGYTF. The CDR3 region has the DNA TGTGCCAGCAGTGAAACCCGGACAGGGGTTCATGGCTACACCTTC.

This chain connects TRBV6-5 to TRBJ2-2; TRBD2 agrees at 8 bases. Germline lookup yields CDR1 MNHEY and CDR2 SVGAGI. V dropped 7 bases and J dropped 6; count of bases not matched to a gene: 10. The CDR3 is 15 amino acids. CDR3 DNA: TGTGCCAGCACCCAGCGGGGGCATACCTCCGGGGAGCTGTTTTTT. Translation gives CASTQRGHTSGELFF.

The chain combines TRBV28 with TRBJ1-3, with 9 nucleotides matching TRBD1. Germline assignment: CDR1 MDHEN and CDR2 SYDVKM. With 5 bases clipped from V and 7 bases from J, the junction kept 9 bases outside the gene matches. This CDR3 is 15 amino acids long. The CDR3: CASSISGTGWNTIYF. DNA of the CDR3: TGTGCCAGCAGTATATCCGGGACAGGGTGGAACACCATATATTTT.

This clone is a singleton in its sample. This rearrangement joins TRBV18 to TRBJ2-3; 8 bases line up with TRBD1. CDR3 size: 17 residues. V was pared by 4 bases and J by 3 bases, with 12 bases of the junction left unmatched. Germline CDR1 and CDR2: KGHSH and LQKENI. CDR3 loop: CASSRGQADSGTDTQYF. The CDR3 DNA reads TGTGCCAGCTCACGGGGACAGGCAGACTCTGGGACAGATACGCAGTATTTT. The entire variable domain, with the rest obtained from reference TRBV18 and TRBJ2-3, is as follows: NAGVMQNPRHLVRRRGQEARLRCSPMKGHSHVYWYRQLPEEGLKFMVYLQKENIIDESGMPKERFSAEFPKEGPSILRIQQVVRGDSAAYFCASSRGQADSGTDTQYFGPGTRLTVL.

As for this clone: One end of the junction does not line up with germline, which may come from a read error. The J gene is TRBJ2-7, the V gene TRBV6-1, with 7 bases fitting TRBD2. The CDR3 consists of 14 residues. Germline V CDR1 and CDR2: MNHNS, SASEGT. In nucleotides, the CDR3 is TGTGCCAGCCGTGAACAGCGGGACTCCTACGAGCAGTACTTC. Translated, it gives CASREQRDSYEQYF.

The chain joins TRBV28 to TRBJ1-1; 11 bases line up with TRBD1. CDR1 and CDR2 (germline): MDHEN, SYDVKM. The CDR3 spans 14 residues. Trimming removed 2 bases from V and 8 bases from J; junction bases left unmatched: 4. Written as DNA, the CDR3 is TGTGCCAGCAGTTTAGGGACAGGGGGGTGGGAAGCTTTCTTT. Its protein product is CASSLGTGGWEAFF.

This sequence joins TRBV7-6 and TRBJ1-4; possibly TRBD1 for D (6 bases). Germline values: CDR1 SGHVS, CDR2 FNYEAQ. V lost 2 bases, J lost 0 bases, and 13 bases lay in between. The CDR3 has 17 residues. The CDR3 loop reads CASSLRTATATNEKLFF. Written as DNA, the CDR3 is TGTGCCAGCAGCTTACGGACAGCTACTGCAACTAATGAAAAACTGTTTTTT.

The V gene is TRBV25-1, the J gene TRBJ1-4, with D hard to call. This CDR3 has 10 amino acids. Germline lookup yields CDR1 MGHDK and CDR2 SYGVNS. With 7 bases removed from V and 15 bases from J, the gap between germline ends came to 12 bases. CDR3 amino acids: CASMGGMVFF. The CDR3 coding sequence is TGTGCCAGCATGGGAGGCATGGTGTTTTTT. The full variable domain, its missing parts supplied by reference TRBV25-1 and TRBJ1-4, is EADIYQTPRYLVIGTGKKITLECSQTMGHDKMYWYQQDPGMELHLIHYSYGVNSTEKGDLSSESTVSRIRTEHFPLTLESARPSHTSQYLCASMGGMVFFGSGTQLSVL.

The chain has TRBV11-3 and TRBJ2-7, with 8 nucleotides matching TRBD1. This CDR3 is built from 15 residues. V trimming: 0 bases; J trimming: 1 base; junction bases outside the gene matches: 2. CDR1 is SGHNT and CDR2 is YENEEA in the germline V gene. CDR3 sequence: CASSLETGDSYEQYF. CDR3 nucleotide sequence: TGTGCCAGCAGCTTAGAGACAGGGGATTCCTACGAGCAGTACTTC.